This T cell receptor beta chain comes out of a study of pediatric ulcerative colitis. Each sample received Survey-level depth of up to 500,000 reads. Only in-frame clones appear in the TCRdb table, and some are missing; sequencing was by immunoSEQ multiplex PCR. The table shows fewer than 45,000 clones, with approximately 87% occurring only once. General observations from the study: Compared with controls, ulcerative colitis showed greater blood-rectum clone sharing. Substantially fewer templates came from a couple of patients' blood samples. Acute severe colitis showed lower rectal diversity from clonal expansions.

In the case of this clone: What it recognizes is unknown.

V lost 5 bases and J 6 bases, leaving 10 bases between the germline ends. CDR3 length: 12 amino acids. CDR1 is SNHLY and CDR2 is FYNNEI in the germline V gene. The sequencing input was blood. The V and J genes are TRBV2 and TRBJ1-1, with D perhaps TRBD1 (6 bases). The receptor was derived from a girl between 10 and 17 years old with moderate ulcerative colitis. For the CDR3, the DNA is TGTGCCAGCAGTACAGGGTTACCTGAAGCTTTCTTT. This sequence encodes CASSTGLPEAFF.